This T cell receptor beta chain was identified during a study of cytomegalovirus exposure and HLA in healthy donors. Both 60 Vbeta primers and 13 Jbeta primers went into the PCR. Libraries were prepared by immunoSEQ multiplex PCR; TCRdb keeps only in-frame clonotypes and omits some of them. The data hold some 99,000 clones, with roughly 70% observed a single time. A word on this clone: The antigen is not known.

General study points: In vitro, a few CMV-associated chains proved specific for CMV antigens. Accurate predictions that matched the HLA-A and HLA-B alleles of most subjects were reportedly made from TCR beta sequences. A few V segments could not be told apart, such as TRBV6-2 and TRBV6-3, and were left out.

Germline CDR1 reads MNHEY; CDR2 reads SVGAGI. The CDR3 covers 14 residues. The ends were cut back, 2 bases at V and 7 bases at J, with 15 bases in the middle. The sequence derives from a male donor in good health and CMV-seronegative. The chain links TRBV6-5 to TRBJ2-7; weak D call: TRBD1 (5 bases). The sequenced sample consisted of PBMCs. The CDR3 nucleotides are TGTGCCAGCAGTTACGGACGCAGGGTGGGTGAGCAGTACTTC. This sequence encodes CASSYGRRVGEQYF.